This T cell receptor beta chain was profiled in a study of control samples from healthy donors and cancer patients. Produced via immunoSEQ multiplex PCR; TCRdb's table is partial and in-frame only. Among more than 85,000 clones listed, roughly 80% were seen once. Remarks on this clone: A read error may produce the germline difference seen at one junction end. The same CDR3 can be traced to other DNA sequences in this sample.

This CDR3 contains 15 residues. Germline V CDR1 and CDR2: SGHTA, FQGNSA. The chain couples TRBV7-2 to TRBJ1-6; D not resolved. The sample comprised blood. The sequence was collected from a woman between 45 and 65 years old in good health. The DNA for the CDR3 is TGTGCCAGTAGCTTCCGGGAATCCTATAATTCACCCCTCCACTTT. It yields the protein CASSFRESYNSPLHF.